This T cell receptor (beta chain) was sequenced during a study of T cells in Graves' hyperthyroidism and ophthalmopathy. Study overall: Before any treatment, at initial diagnosis, peripheral blood was collected.

The CDR3 regions of TCR beta were amplified from RNA transcripts. During a first-round RT-PCR of the TCR CDR3, the HTBI primer set was used. Each CDR3 protein is one row after TCRdb ran MiXCR on the multiplex PCR reads. The sample yields roughly 350,000 distinct CDR3 sequences, about 15% seen once. The CDR3 contains 16 residues. Germline trimming cut 4 bases from V and 7 bases from J; bases unmatched to any gene: 11. Looked up from germline, CDR1 is LNHDA and CDR2 is SQIVND (reference sequence). The chain combines TRBV19 with TRBJ1-5, with 9 positions matching TRBD1. This clonotype was sampled from a woman in her twenties or thirties with Graves' hyperthyroidism. Specimen: blood. The CDR3 loop is CASSSHRGRIHQPQHF. In DNA form, the CDR3 reads TGTGCCAGTAGTAGCCACAGGGGGCGAATCCACCAGCCCCAGCATTTT.